A single sample gave rise to the 7 T cell receptor beta chains below, sequenced in a study of T cells in Graves' hyperthyroidism and ophthalmopathy. Researchers amplified the TCR beta CDR3 regions from RNA transcripts. The TCR CDR3 first-round RT-PCR relied on the HTBI primer set. TCRdb analysed the multiplex PCR reads with MiXCR anew, one entry per CDR3 protein. The profile shows 500,000 to 550,000 distinct CDR3 sequences, 15% to 20% of them singletons. The sequencing input was blood. Source of these receptors: a man aged 35 to 55 with Graves' ophthalmopathy.

Many counts were recorded for this clonotype. Here the CDR3 DNA reads TGTGCCAGCAGCTCGGCCTTCACAGGGGGCACGGGGACCCAGTACTTC. Residues: CASSSAFTGGTGTQYF. V and J are TRBV7-2 and TRBJ2-5; TRBD1 matches 9 bases. Germline V gives CDR1 SGHTA, CDR2 FQGNSA. V was clipped by 4 bases and J by 7 bases; unmatched bases: 13. This CDR3 is 16 amino acids long.

The rearrangement links TRBV6-1 to TRBJ2-1, with unresolved D. Trimming stripped 6 bases from V and 3 bases from J, with 9 bases between. The CDR3 is 13 residues long. Germline V gene data show CDR1 as MNHNS and CDR2 as SASEGT. CDR3 in DNA: TGTGCCAGCAGCCCCGTACGCTACAATGAGCAGTTCTTC. Protein sequence: CASSPVRYNEQFF.

The chain employs TRBV28 and TRBJ1-2; 7 positions agree with TRBD1. This CDR3 has 12 amino acids. The germline V gene has CDR1 MDHEN and CDR2 SYDVKM. V shed 7 bases, J shed 8 bases, and the junction held 7 bases outside the gene matches. The CDR3 loop is CASTTGEVGYTF. The CDR3 coding sequence is TGTGCCAGCACTACAGGGGAGGTAGGCTACACCTTC.

This clonotype appeared a few times. The CDR3 reads CASSVGTGRGDEQFF. For the CDR3, the DNA is TGTGCCAGCAGTGTCGGAACAGGTAGAGGGGATGAGCAGTTCTTC. This rearrangement joins TRBV6-1 to TRBJ2-1; D could derive from TRBD1 or TRBD2 (5 bases each). The V end was cut by 4 bases, the J end by 8 bases, with 18 bases between. This CDR3 region has 15 residues. CDR1 is MNHNS and CDR2 is SASEGT in the germline V gene.

In nucleotides, the CDR3 is TGTGCCAGTAGTATAGATAAGGGTGGTGCTTATAATTCACCCCTCCACTTT. Translated: CASSIDKGGAYNSPLHF. The V and J genes are TRBV19 and TRBJ1-6; no clear D. Germline values: CDR1 LNHDA, CDR2 SQIVND (reference sequence). V was clipped by 0 bases and J by 4 bases, with 13 bases between them. CDR3 length: 17 amino acids.

This clonotype has a count of ten or more. The CDR3 spells CASSLDPLIRHNEQFF. Written as DNA, the CDR3 is TGTGCCAGCAGCTTGGACCCCTTGATAAGGCACAATGAGCAGTTCTTC. This chain connects TRBV7-2 to TRBJ2-1; D not resolved. CDR1 and CDR2 from the germline V gene are SGHTA and FQGNSA. The CDR3 is 16 amino acids. Deletions cut 3 bases from V and 5 bases from J, with 17 bases between.

This clonotype has a count of ten or more. This sequence joins TRBV7-9 and TRBJ1-6; D perhaps matches TRBD1 (6 bases). Germline V CDR1 and CDR2: SEHNR, FQNEAQ (reference sequence). Trimming cost V 7 bases and J 9 bases, with 16 bases left between them. The CDR3 covers 14 residues. As DNA, the CDR3 is TGTGCCAGCAACAAGGGGGGGGTTGGTTCACCCCTCCACTTT. This encodes CASNKGGVGSPLHF.